One and the same sample provided the 21 T cell receptor beta chains below, sequenced in a study of graft-versus-host responses after intestinal transplantation. Profiling relied on immunoSEQ multiplex PCR, and the TCRdb table lists in-frame clones only, not all of them. The table has approximately 10,000 clones, about four fifths seen once. This specimen was PBMCs, taken approximately 490 days after intestinal transplant. The receptors were sampled from a human patient who received an intestinal transplant, so some T cells may come from the graft donor.

CDR3 amino acids: CASSLLAGGSYNEQFF. CDR3 nucleotides: TGTGCCAGCAGCCTACTAGCGGGAGGCTCCTACAATGAGCAGTTCTTC. The J gene is TRBJ2-1, the V gene TRBV7-6; 12 nucleotides line up with TRBD2. The J segment lost 0 bases and the V segment lost 5 bases, leaving 2 bases of the junction unmatched. The germline V gene encodes CDR1 SGHVS and CDR2 FNYEAQ. The CDR3 runs to 16 residues.

The rearrangement joins TRBV6-6 to TRBJ2-5, with D maybe TRBD2 (6 bases). V shed 8 bases and J shed 3 bases, with 13 bases lying between them. This CDR3 has 13 residues. The germline gives CDR1 MNHNY, CDR2 SVGAGI (reference sequence). CDR3 in amino acids: CASGGGKKETQYF. The CDR3 nucleotides read TGTGCCAGCGGCGGCGGGAAAAAAGAGACCCAGTACTTC.

V usage is TRBV7-3 and J usage is TRBJ2-3, with 7 bases lining up with TRBD1. There are 14 residues in the CDR3. Trimming at V came to 4 bases and at J to 2 bases, leaving 3 bases not matched to a gene. Germline V CDR1 and CDR2: SGHTA, FQGTGA. CDR3: CASSSGTVTDTQYF. CDR3 bases: TGTGCCAGCAGCTCTGGGACAGTCACAGATACGCAGTATTTT. The full variable domain, completed using reference TRBV7-3 and TRBJ2-3, is GAGVSQTPSNKVTEKGKYVELRCDPISGHTALYWYRQSLGQGPEFLIYFQGTGAADDSGLPNDRFFAVRPEGSVSTLKIQRTERGDSAVYLCASSSGTVTDTQYFGPGTRLTVL.

The rearrangement uses TRBV28 and TRBJ2-3; D possibly corresponds to TRBD1 (5 bases). V lost 6 bases and J lost 11, with 18 bases in between. Germline V CDR1 and CDR2: MDHEN, SYDVKM. CDR3 length equals 13 residues. The CDR3 reads CASSPLGGAKQYF. CDR3 bases: TGTGCCAGCAGCCCCCTGGGTGGGGCCAAGCAGTATTTT. Full variable domain (remainder filled in from reference TRBV28 and TRBJ2-3): DVKVTQSSRYLVKRTGEKVFLECVQDMDHENMFWYRQDPGLGLRLIYFSYDVKMKEKGDIPEGYSVSREKKERFSLILESASTNQTSMYLCASSPLGGAKQYFGPGTRLTVL.

V gene TRBV4-1 combines with J gene TRBJ2-3; the match to TRBD2 covers 8 bases. Losses at the gene ends were 1 base for V and 3 bases for J; bases not matched to a gene: 3. There are 15 residues in the CDR3. CDR1 and CDR2 from the germline V gene are MGHRA and YSYEKL. This chain's CDR3 is CASSQGGRPTDTQYF. CDR3 DNA: TGCGCCAGCAGCCAAGGCGGGAGGCCTACAGATACGCAGTATTTT.

The chain combines TRBV19 with TRBJ2-7; 7 nucleotides match TRBD1. From germline, CDR1 is LNHDA and CDR2 SQIVND (reference sequence). Trimming at V came to 3 bases and at J to 4 bases, leaving 6 bases not matched to a gene. There are 14 residues in the CDR3. The CDR3 DNA is TGTGCCAGTAGTATGGGACAGATTGGGTACGAGCAGTACTTC. Protein product: CASSMGQIGYEQYF.

The V call is TRBV5-5, the J call TRBJ2-5; a weak D match, TRBD2 (6 bases). The length of the CDR3 is 14 residues. The ends were cut back, 8 bases at V and 1 base at J, with 15 bases in the middle. CDR1 is SGHKS and CDR2 is YYEKEE in the germline V gene (reference sequence). The CDR3 loop is CASREASFQETQYF. The CDR3 nucleotides are TGTGCCAGTAGGGAGGCTAGCTTCCAAGAGACCCAGTACTTC.

This clone was picked up one time. This rearrangement joins TRBV27 to TRBJ1-1, with 9 positions matching TRBD1. The CDR3 consists of 14 residues. Germline CDR1 MNHEY, CDR2 SMNVEV (reference sequence). J was trimmed by 11 bases and V by 0 bases; bases with no gene match: 7. CDR3 sequence: CASSLSGTGLLAFF. The CDR3 DNA is TGTGCCAGCAGTTTATCGGGGACAGGGCTTTTGGCTTTCTTT.

V and J are TRBV27 and TRBJ2-5; D is possibly TRBD2 (5 bases). The CDR3 loop spans 15 amino acids. In germline, CDR1 is MNHEY, CDR2 SMNVEV (reference sequence). V lost 3 bases and J 2 bases, leaving 13 bases between the germline ends. The CDR3 loop reads CASSFWASGQETQYF. The CDR3 DNA is TGTGCCAGCAGTTTCTGGGCGAGCGGACAAGAGACCCAGTACTTC.

The chain has TRBV5-1 and TRBJ2-7; D may be TRBD1 or TRBD2 (5 bases each). Trimming took off 3 bases at V and 6 bases at J, with 13 bases between the two ends. The germline gives CDR1 SGHRS, CDR2 YFSETQ. The CDR3 totals 13 residues. DNA of the CDR3: TGCGCCAGCAGCTCAGAGGGGAGTGGCGAGCAGTACTTC. This translates into CASSSEGSGEQYF.

The chain links TRBV9 to TRBJ2-1; no definite D call. The V end lost 4 bases, the J end lost 3 bases, and 14 bases lay between the germline ends. The CDR3 length is 15 residues. Per the germline V gene, CDR1 is SGDLS and CDR2 is YYNGEE. The CDR3 coding sequence is TGTGCCAGCAGCCCCCTACCGGGCCTCTACAATGAGCAGTTCTTC. Translation gives CASSPLPGLYNEQFF.

The rearrangement joins TRBV9 to TRBJ1-6, with unresolved D. The V gene lost 3 bases and the J gene lost 12 bases, with 13 bases spanning the gap. The length of the CDR3 is 13 residues. Germline CDR1 reads SGDLS; CDR2 reads YYNGEE. The CDR3 region is CASSADLPGPLHF. DNA of the CDR3: TGTGCCAGCAGCGCGGACCTGCCCGGACCCCTCCACTTT.

V and J are TRBV6-1 and TRBJ1-5; 7 bases are a match to TRBD1. With V trimmed by 5 bases and J by 4 bases, 5 bases remained unmatched. Germline lookup yields CDR1 MNHNS and CDR2 SASEGT. CDR3 size: 14 residues. Written as DNA, the CDR3 is TGTGCCAGCAGTCCCCCAGGGGGAAATCAGCCCCAGCATTTT. Residues: CASSPPGGNQPQHF.

V and J are TRBV19 and TRBJ1-1; D may be TRBD1 (6 bases). Germline V gives CDR1 LNHDA, CDR2 SQIVND (reference sequence). CDR3 size: 14 residues. V shed 3 bases and J shed 0 bases, with 8 bases lying between them. For the CDR3, the DNA is TGTGCCAGTAGTATCAGGGGAATGAACACTGAAGCTTTCTTT. Protein: CASSIRGMNTEAFF.

The rearrangement links TRBV10-2 to TRBJ2-5; D may be TRBD1 or TRBD2 (5 bases each). The CDR3 has 13 amino acids. V was cut by 6 bases and J by 4 bases, with 12 bases left in between. Germline CDR1 WSHSY, CDR2 SAAADI. The CDR3 reads CASSAGTVETQYF. In DNA, the CDR3 is TGCGCCAGCAGCGCCGGGACGGTAGAGACCCAGTACTTC.

Only a few counts were recorded for this clone. This chain connects TRBV5-1 to TRBJ2-1; TRBD2 might be the D (6 bases). Germline CDR1 SGHRS, CDR2 YFSETQ. V was cut by 4 bases and J by 6 bases, with 11 bases left in between. This CDR3 contains 13 residues. CDR3 amino acids: CASSGRGGNEQFF. CDR3 nucleotide sequence: TGCGCCAGCAGCGGGCGGGGAGGCAATGAGCAGTTCTTC.

This clone was recorded only once. This chain connects TRBV7-9 to TRBJ2-7; perhaps TRBD2 as D (6 bases). This CDR3 has 13 residues. Per the germline V gene, CDR1 is SEHNR and CDR2 is FQNEAQ (reference sequence). Trimming took 5 bases from V and 3 from J, leaving 11 bases between them. The CDR3, as DNA: TGTGCCAGCAGCCAGCGGGTGAGCTACGAGCAGTACTTC. This gives the protein CASSQRVSYEQYF.

The CDR3 sequence: CASSYGTGNEKLFF. The CDR3 DNA sequence: TGTGCCAGCAGTTACGGGACAGGGAATGAAAAACTGTTTTTT. The chain is built from TRBV6-5 and TRBJ1-4, with TRBD1 matching over 9 bases. The length of the CDR3 is 14 residues. V lost 2 bases to trimming and J lost 5 bases; unmatched junction nucleotides: 0. Germline CDR1 is MNHEY and CDR2 is SVGAGI.

The chain uses TRBV4-2 and TRBJ2-1; perhaps TRBD2 as D (6 bases). Germline V gene data show CDR1 as LGHNA and CDR2 as YNFKEQ. V lost 4 bases and J 2 bases, leaving 18 bases between the germline ends. The CDR3 has 17 amino acids. The CDR3 reads CASSRETIAEAYNEQFF. The CDR3 bases are TGTGCCAGCAGCCGAGAGACCATAGCGGAAGCCTACAATGAGCAGTTCTTC.

This sequence joins TRBV6-1 and TRBJ2-1, with 7 bases fitting TRBD2. The CDR3 consists of 12 residues. Losses at the gene ends were 5 bases for V and 8 bases for J; bases not matched to a gene: 3. CDR1 and CDR2 from the germline V gene are MNHNS and SASEGT. Here the CDR3 reads CASSRSGDEQFF. The CDR3 coding sequence is TGTGCCAGCAGTAGAAGCGGGGATGAGCAGTTCTTC.

This clone has just a few counts. This chain connects TRBV12-5 to TRBJ1-2; D is undetermined. Germline V CDR1 and CDR2: LGHNT, FRNRAP. The V and J ends lost 6 bases and 1 base respectively, with 15 bases between them. The CDR3 is 15 residues long. CDR3 DNA sequence: TGTGCTAGTGGACCGTTCCGGGGATTTAACTATGGCTACACCTTC. This translates into CASGPFRGFNYGYTF.